This is a list of T cell receptor beta chains from one sample in a study of blood T cell repertoires in COVID-19. TCRdb's copy holds only in-frame clones and misses some; the assay was immunoSEQ multiplex PCR. The table records under 350,000 clones, approximately 86% of them present only once. Sequencing input: PBMCs or T cells enriched from blood (not recorded which). These receptor sequences come from a woman aged 40 to 50 with acute COVID-19. Each CDR3 is given with its conserved first and last residue. Each record gives: J gene, V gene, D gene, clone size, CDR3 DNA, CDR3 protein. The D gene is left open where the match is weak. Some rows mark clone size as missing; the rest say once, few, many or name a class of expanded clone.

j_call: TRBJ2-5
v_call: TRBV10-3
d_call: NA
clone_size: once
cdr3_nt: TGTGCCATCAGTGAATCTCTGGCGCGGGAGACCCAGTACTTC
cdr3_aa: CAISESLARETQYF

j_call: TRBJ2-3
v_call: TRBV28
d_call: NA
clone_size: NA
cdr3_nt: TGTGCCAGCAGGACGCTGATCAAGGGGTGGAGTGATACGCAGTATTTT
cdr3_aa: CASRTLIKGWSDTQYF

j_call: TRBJ2-1
v_call: TRBV11-2
d_call: TRBD1
clone_size: NA
cdr3_nt: TGTGCCAGCAGCCATGACAGGGTCGAAACGAATGAGCAGTTCTTC
cdr3_aa: CASSHDRVETNEQFF

j_call: TRBJ2-5
v_call: TRBV5-1
d_call: TRBD1
clone_size: NA
cdr3_nt: TGCGCCAGCAGCCTGGGACAGGCTAAAGAGACCCAGTACTTC
cdr3_aa: CASSLGQAKETQYF

j_call: TRBJ1-2
v_call: TRBV24-1
d_call: TRBD1
clone_size: NA
cdr3_nt: TGTGCCACCAGTGATCCTGGGACAGGGCTACGTGGCTACACCTTC
cdr3_aa: CATSDPGTGLRGYTF

j_call: TRBJ2-1
v_call: TRBV18
d_call: TRBD2
clone_size: NA
cdr3_nt: TGTGCCAGCTCACCAAATTTGGGACTAGCAGGTTACAATGAGCAGTTCTTC
cdr3_aa: CASSPNLGLAGYNEQFF

j_call: TRBJ2-7
v_call: TRBV10-2
d_call: NA
clone_size: NA
cdr3_nt: TGCGCCAGCAGTATAGGGACAGCGGGCTACGAGCAGTACTTC
cdr3_aa: CASSIGTAGYEQYF

j_call: TRBJ1-2
v_call: TRBV6-5
d_call: TRBD1
clone_size: NA
cdr3_nt: TGTGCCAGCAGTTACTCTCGGACAGGCGCAATCGGAGGCTACACCTTC
cdr3_aa: CASSYSRTGAIGGYTF

j_call: TRBJ1-3
v_call: TRBV10-3
d_call: NA
clone_size: NA
cdr3_nt: TGTGCCATCAGTGATGGGCCCGTGAACACCATATATTTT
cdr3_aa: CAISDGPVNTIYF

j_call: TRBJ2-3
v_call: TRBV5-1
d_call: TRBD1
clone_size: NA
cdr3_nt: TGCGCCAGCAGCTTGGGACAGGGGGCAGATACGCAGTATTTT
cdr3_aa: CASSLGQGADTQYF

j_call: TRBJ1-2
v_call: TRBV7-2
d_call: NA
clone_size: once
cdr3_nt: TGTGCCAGCAGCTTAGAGGACAGTTACTATGGCTACACCTTC
cdr3_aa: CASSLEDSYYGYTF

j_call: TRBJ2-6
v_call: TRBV18
d_call: NA
clone_size: NA
cdr3_nt: TGTGCCAGCTCACCGCAGGGTAAAGCTGGGGCCAACGTCCTGACTTTC
cdr3_aa: CASSPQGKAGANVLTF

j_call: TRBJ1-1
v_call: TRBV3-1/TRBV3-2
d_call: NA
clone_size: NA
cdr3_nt: TGTGCCAGCAGCCGAGTCGGTGCGCAGGGAAGAGTTACTGAAGCTTTCTTT
cdr3_aa: CASSRVGAQGRVTEAFF

j_call: TRBJ2-5
v_call: TRBV5-6
d_call: TRBD2
clone_size: NA
cdr3_nt: TGTGCCAGCAGCCAGAAATACGGGACTAGCGGTCTAGAGACCCAGTACTTC
cdr3_aa: CASSQKYGTSGLETQYF

j_call: TRBJ1-1
v_call: TRBV6-4
d_call: NA
clone_size: few
cdr3_nt: TGTGCCAGCAGTATTAACGGGGACACTGAAGCTTTCTTT
cdr3_aa: CASSINGDTEAFF

j_call: TRBJ2-1
v_call: TRBV7-6
d_call: TRBD1
clone_size: once
cdr3_nt: TGTGCCAGCACTGTGGGGACAGGGTCCTACAATGAGCAGTTCTTC
cdr3_aa: CASTVGTGSYNEQFF

j_call: TRBJ2-3
v_call: TRBV4-3
d_call: NA
clone_size: NA
cdr3_nt: TGCGCCAGCAGCCCTGGGGCGGTTGGGCGACTCACAGATACGCAGTATTTT
cdr3_aa: CASSPGAVGRLTDTQYF

j_call: TRBJ1-5
v_call: TRBV5-5
d_call: TRBD1
clone_size: NA
cdr3_nt: TGTGCCAGCAGCCGGGGGACAGCGAGTCAGCCCCAGCATTTT
cdr3_aa: CASSRGTASQPQHF

j_call: TRBJ2-3
v_call: TRBV5-5
d_call: TRBD2
clone_size: few
cdr3_nt: TGTGCCAGCAGCTTGGAATTCATAAAACTTAGCGGGGGGGCGACAGATACGCAGTATTTT
cdr3_aa: CASSLEFIKLSGGATDTQYF

j_call: TRBJ2-7
v_call: TRBV2
d_call: NA
clone_size: NA
cdr3_nt: TGTGCCAGCGAAAGCCGCGGCGGGTTCTACGAGCAGTACTTC
cdr3_aa: CASESRGGFYEQYF

j_call: TRBJ2-7
v_call: TRBV10-1
d_call: TRBD2
clone_size: NA
cdr3_nt: TGCGCCAGCAGTGAAGCTAGCGGGGGTCGAGGTTACGAGCAGTACTTC
cdr3_aa: CASSEASGGRGYEQYF

j_call: TRBJ2-7
v_call: TRBV6-5
d_call: TRBD2
clone_size: NA
cdr3_nt: TGTGCCAGCAGGTTGGCGGGAGCCTACGAGCAGTACTTC
cdr3_aa: CASRLAGAYEQYF

j_call: TRBJ2-4
v_call: TRBV29-1
d_call: NA
clone_size: NA
cdr3_nt: TGCAGCGTGAGGGTGAGCAAAAACATTCAGTACTTC
cdr3_aa: CSVRVSKNIQYF

j_call: TRBJ2-2
v_call: TRBV3-1/TRBV3-2
d_call: TRBD2
clone_size: NA
cdr3_nt: TGTGCCAGCAGCCGGGGACTAGCGGGGACGAACACCGGGGAGCTGTTTTTT
cdr3_aa: CASSRGLAGTNTGELFF

j_call: TRBJ2-1
v_call: TRBV11-2
d_call: TRBD1
clone_size: NA
cdr3_nt: TGTGCCAGCAGTTTAGGGGGACAGGGGCTCAATGAGCAGTTCTTC
cdr3_aa: CASSLGGQGLNEQFF

j_call: TRBJ2-7
v_call: TRBV6-1
d_call: TRBD1
clone_size: NA
cdr3_nt: TGTGCCAGCAGTGAGGTGGGGACAGATACCTACGAGCAGTACTTC
cdr3_aa: CASSEVGTDTYEQYF

j_call: TRBJ2-2
v_call: TRBV5-4
d_call: TRBD2
clone_size: few
cdr3_nt: TGTGCCAGCCAACCCGGGACTAGAGAATCTGGGGAGCTGTTTTTT
cdr3_aa: CASQPGTRESGELFF

j_call: TRBJ2-7
v_call: TRBV7-2
d_call: TRBD1
clone_size: NA
cdr3_nt: TGTGCCAGCAGCCATAGACGACAGGGGCTCTACGAGCAGTACTTC
cdr3_aa: CASSHRRQGLYEQYF

j_call: TRBJ1-4
v_call: TRBV6-5
d_call: TRBD1
clone_size: NA
cdr3_nt: TGTGCCAGCAGTATACAGGGGATGACTAATGAAAAACTGTTTTTT
cdr3_aa: CASSIQGMTNEKLFF

j_call: TRBJ2-7
v_call: TRBV5-6
d_call: NA
clone_size: NA
cdr3_nt: TGTGCCAGCAGCTTTTTCCGAGGGACACATACCTACGAGCAGTACTTC
cdr3_aa: CASSFFRGTHTYEQYF

j_call: TRBJ2-5
v_call: TRBV9
d_call: NA
clone_size: NA
cdr3_nt: TGTGCCAGTAGTAGGACACAGGGAGCGGAGACCCAGTACTTC
cdr3_aa: CASSRTQGAETQYF

j_call: TRBJ2-3
v_call: TRBV6-5
d_call: NA
clone_size: NA
cdr3_nt: TGTGCCAGCACTTACAGGGAGACAGATACGCAGTATTTT
cdr3_aa: CASTYRETDTQYF

j_call: TRBJ2-3
v_call: TRBV5-1
d_call: NA
clone_size: NA
cdr3_nt: TGCGCCAGCGCGGGACTTAACACAGATACGCAGTATTTT
cdr3_aa: CASAGLNTDTQYF

j_call: TRBJ2-7
v_call: TRBV9
d_call: TRBD2
clone_size: NA
cdr3_nt: TGTGCCAGCAGCGTCGGACTAGCGGGGCAGTACGAGCAGTACTTC
cdr3_aa: CASSVGLAGQYEQYF

j_call: TRBJ2-3
v_call: TRBV6-5
d_call: NA
clone_size: NA
cdr3_nt: TGTGCCAGCGGAGCCGGTGGGACGCAGTATTTT
cdr3_aa: CASGAGGTQYF

j_call: TRBJ2-7
v_call: TRBV6-5
d_call: NA
clone_size: few
cdr3_nt: TGTGCCAGCAGGTTACAGACCTACGAGCAGTACTTC
cdr3_aa: CASRLQTYEQYF

j_call: TRBJ1-2
v_call: TRBV9
d_call: TRBD1
clone_size: few
cdr3_nt: TGTGCCAGCAGCGTCGGGACAGGGGACTATGGCTACACCTTC
cdr3_aa: CASSVGTGDYGYTF

j_call: TRBJ1-1
v_call: TRBV2
d_call: NA
clone_size: NA
cdr3_nt: TGTGCCAGCAAGAGGGTTGAAGCTACTGAAGCTTTCTTT
cdr3_aa: CASKRVEATEAFF

j_call: TRBJ1-4
v_call: TRBV6-1
d_call: TRBD1
clone_size: NA
cdr3_nt: TGTGCCAGCAGTGAACCCCCCTGGGACAGGGAGGTGAAACTGTTTTTT
cdr3_aa: CASSEPPWDREVKLFF

j_call: TRBJ2-3
v_call: TRBV5-4
d_call: TRBD1
clone_size: NA
cdr3_nt: TGTGCCAGCAGGGACAGGGAAACAGATACGCAGTATTTT
cdr3_aa: CASRDRETDTQYF

j_call: TRBJ1-1
v_call: TRBV6-5
d_call: TRBD1
clone_size: NA
cdr3_nt: TGTGCCAGCAGCCAATTGCCAGGGGGGCTTGGGGCTTTCTTT
cdr3_aa: CASSQLPGGLGAFF

j_call: TRBJ1-2
v_call: TRBV21-1
d_call: NA
clone_size: NA
cdr3_nt: TGTGCCAGCAGCAAAGTGGAGGGCCAAGCTAACTATGGCTACACCTTC
cdr3_aa: CASSKVEGQANYGYTF